This TCR beta chain was sequenced for a study of OX40 agonist ivuxolimab in advanced cancers. Broader study findings: The average count of expanded clones was higher among CD8+ T cells than among CD4+. Blood T cells, both CD4+ and CD8+, expanded clonally by week 6 at 0.1 to 3.0 mg/kg.

Germline CDR1 is MNHEY and CDR2 is SVGAGI. The CDR3 covers 15 residues. V dropped 3 bases and J dropped 2; count of bases not matched to a gene: 4. Notes on this clone: Antigen: not known.

The table came from immunoSEQ multiplex PCR; TCRdb's copy has only in-frame clones and leaves some out. The sample shows 40,000 to 55,000 clones, about four fifths of them seen only once. The V call is TRBV6-5, the J call TRBJ2-3, with 8 bases fitting TRBD2. The receptor's source is an adult with an advanced solid tumor such as melanoma, head and neck, liver or kidney cancer. This sample comprised CD4+ or CD8+ T cells sorted from blood, obtained in a trial of the OX40 agonist ivuxolimab. CDR3 sequence (DNA): TGTGCCAGCAGTTATGATAGCGGGAACACAGATACGCAGTATTTT. This codes for CASSYDSGNTDTQYF.